What follows are 25 T cell receptor beta chains derived from one specimen sequenced in a study of blood T cell repertoires in COVID-19. Assay: immunoSEQ multiplex PCR; the TCRdb copy retains only in-frame clones and omits some. The repertoire holds some 510,000 clones, with roughly 88% as singletons. The sample consisted of PBMCs or T cells enriched from blood (not recorded which). All receptors come from a woman between 40 and 50 years old who had recovered from COVID-19.

The V call is TRBV2, the J call TRBJ1-4; the D gene is possibly TRBD1 (6 bases). Trimming left V 3 bases short and J 6 bases short, with 14 bases between. Germline assignment: CDR1 SNHLY and CDR2 FYNNEI. The CDR3 is 15 amino acids. The CDR3 region has the DNA TGTGCCAGCAGTGATCTGGGAGGGGGGTATGAAAAACTGTTTTTT. This encodes CASSDLGGGYEKLFF.

The CDR3 sequence: CASSQAQLVGNTIYF. The CDR3 DNA sequence: TGTGCCAGCAGCCAAGCTCAACTGGTTGGAAACACCATATATTTT. V and J are TRBV3-1 (or the pseudogene TRBV3-2) and TRBJ1-3; D is unresolved. V lost 1 base and J lost 3, with 10 bases in between. The CDR3 sequence is 15 residues long. CDR1 and CDR2 (germline): LGHDT, YNNKEL (reference sequence).

A few counts support this clone. V and J are TRBV7-6 and TRBJ1-2; weak D call: TRBD1 (5 bases). V was cut by 1 base and J by 2 bases, with 14 bases left in between. Germline CDR1 reads SGHVS; CDR2 reads FNYEAQ. The CDR3 consists of 16 residues. CDR3 in DNA: TGTGCCAGCAGCTTAGTGGGGGGAAGGAACAACTATGGCTACACCTTC. This translates into CASSLVGGRNNYGYTF.

The gene calls are TRBV6-1 and TRBJ1-2, with 9 nucleotides matching TRBD1. J lost 2 bases, V lost 0 bases, and 4 bases had no gene match. The CDR3 spans 16 residues. Germline assignment: CDR1 MNHNS and CDR2 SASEGT. In nucleotides, the CDR3 is TGTGCCAGCAGTGAAGCTGGGACAGGGATCAACTATGGCTACACCTTC. Translation gives CASSEAGTGINYGYTF.

V usage is TRBV5-5 and J usage is TRBJ1-2, with 8 nucleotides matching TRBD1. Germline V CDR1 and CDR2: SGHKS, YYEKEE (reference sequence). The V segment lost 6 bases and the J segment 7 bases; nucleotides outside the gene matches: 8. CDR3 size: 13 residues. The DNA of the CDR3 is TGTGCCAGCAACCTCAGGGGGCAGGTTGGCTACACCTTC. It encodes CASNLRGQVGYTF.

This sequence joins TRBV2 and TRBJ1-4; the match to TRBD1 covers 8 bases. CDR3 length: 19 residues. Unmatched junction bases numbered 15, after V lost 6 bases and J lost 0 bases. Germline V gives CDR1 SNHLY, CDR2 FYNNEI. The CDR3 loop is CASRRGGQGGGPTNEKLFF. The DNA of the CDR3 is TGTGCCAGCAGGCGGGGAGGACAGGGAGGAGGGCCAACTAATGAAAAACTGTTTTTT.

The rearrangement joins TRBV4-3 to TRBJ1-2, with D perhaps TRBD1 (6 bases). Trimming removed 0 bases from V and 4 bases from J, with 12 bases in between. CDR3 length equals 15 residues. Germline V gene data show CDR1 as LGHNA and CDR2 as YSLEER. This CDR3 is CASSQDLQGPYGYTF. CDR3 nucleotide sequence: TGCGCCAGCAGCCAAGATCTACAGGGACCCTATGGCTACACCTTC.

V is TRBV6-5 and J is TRBJ2-1, with D possibly TRBD1 on 5 matching bases. V shed 4 bases and J shed 9 bases, with 13 bases lying between them. Per the germline V gene, CDR1 is MNHEY and CDR2 is SVGAGI. This CDR3 region has 13 residues. CDR3: CASSSLQGGEQFF. CDR3 DNA sequence: TGTGCCAGCAGTTCCCTTCAGGGTGGTGAGCAGTTCTTC.

This clone occurred a few times. V and J are TRBV11-2 and TRBJ2-2; D not certain. The germline V and J ends were trimmed by 2 bases and 2 bases, with 12 bases remaining between them. Germline lookup yields CDR1 SGHAT and CDR2 FQNNGV. This CDR3 is built from 16 residues. The CDR3 loop is CASSLRAPINTGELFF. DNA for the CDR3: TGTGCCAGCAGCTTAAGAGCACCAATCAACACCGGGGAGCTGTTTTTT.

This chain connects TRBV5-1 to TRBJ2-2; a weak D match, TRBD2 (6 bases). V lost 4 bases and J lost 6, with 13 bases in between. This CDR3 contains 14 residues. Per germline, CDR1 SGHRS and CDR2 YFSETQ. The CDR3 reads CASSIGTHPGELFF. The CDR3 DNA is TGCGCCAGCAGCATCGGGACTCACCCCGGGGAGCTGTTTTTT.

V gene TRBV10-2 combines with J gene TRBJ2-7; D might be TRBD1 (6 bases). CDR3 size: 13 residues. V was pared by 1 base and J by 4 bases, with 8 bases between. Germline V gene data show CDR1 as WSHSY and CDR2 as SAAADI. CDR3 amino acids: CASSEYRVYEQYF. CDR3 DNA: TGCGCCAGCAGTGAGTACAGGGTTTACGAGCAGTACTTC.

The chain couples TRBV12-5 to TRBJ2-7; D is undetermined. The germline V and J ends were trimmed by 3 bases and 1 base, with 10 bases remaining between them. The CDR3 contains 14 residues. Germline V gene data show CDR1 as LGHNT and CDR2 as FRNRAP. CDR3 nucleotide sequence: TGTGCTAGTGGTTTTCCGCGAGGTTCCTACGAGCAGTACTTC. Protein: CASGFPRGSYEQYF.

The chain joins TRBV7-8 to TRBJ2-7; D unresolved. Per the germline V gene, CDR1 is SGHVS and CDR2 is FQNEAQ. Trimming took 3 bases from V and 2 from J, leaving 14 bases between them. The CDR3 spans 15 residues. CDR3 region: CASSFAGSKAYEQYF. The CDR3, as DNA: TGTGCCAGCAGCTTCGCAGGATCGAAGGCCTACGAGCAGTACTTC.

V and J are TRBV9 and TRBJ2-2; 10 bases line up with TRBD1. With 5 bases clipped from V and 8 bases from J, the junction kept 9 bases outside the gene matches. The CDR3 extends over 15 amino acids. Per germline, CDR1 SGDLS and CDR2 YYNGEE. As DNA, the CDR3 is TGTGCCAGCAGAGTGACAGGGGGCAGTTCGGGGGAGCTGTTTTTT. Translating gives CASRVTGGSSGELFF.

The rearrangement links TRBV2 to TRBJ1-3; D perhaps matches TRBD1 (6 bases). Trimming left V 5 bases short and J 4 bases short, with 15 bases between. Germline lookup yields CDR1 SNHLY and CDR2 FYNNEI. This CDR3 has 15 amino acids. As DNA, the CDR3 is TGTGCCAGCAGTCGGAACAGGGCCCGCGGAAACACCATATATTTT. This sequence encodes CASSRNRARGNTIYF.

V is TRBV7-2 and J is TRBJ2-5, with TRBD2 matching 9 bases. Trimming at V came to 5 bases and at J to 4 bases, leaving 2 bases not matched to a gene. This CDR3 has 13 residues. Looked up from germline, CDR1 is SGHTA and CDR2 is FQGNSA. The CDR3 coding sequence is TGTGCCAGCAGCAAAGCGGGAGGAGAGACCCAGTACTTC. This codes for CASSKAGGETQYF.

This sequence joins TRBV5-4 and TRBJ2-3; 13 bases are a match to TRBD2. The V gene's germline CDR1 is SGHNT and CDR2 YYREEE (reference sequence). The CDR3 loop spans 16 amino acids. After removal of 4 bases from V and 4 bases from J, the junction contained 6 bases not matched to a gene. In DNA form, the CDR3 reads TGTGCCAGCAGCCCGTCGACTAGCGGGAGGCCAGATACGCAGTATTTT. Translated: CASSPSTSGRPDTQYF.

The genes are TRBV7-9 and TRBJ1-1, with no clear D. The length of the CDR3 is 13 residues. Trimming stripped 4 bases from V and 5 bases from J, with 11 bases between. Germline loops: CDR1 SEHNR, CDR2 FQNEAQ (reference sequence). CDR3 DNA sequence: TGTGCCAGCAGCTATCAGGAACGGACTGAAGCTTTCTTT. Translating gives CASSYQERTEAFF.

The chain joins TRBV7-9 to TRBJ2-5; D remains ambiguous. This CDR3 has 13 residues. The germline gives CDR1 SEHNR, CDR2 FQNEAQ (reference sequence). V was shortened by 4 bases and J by 2 bases, with 8 bases between the two germline ends. Written as DNA, the CDR3 is TGTGCCAGCAGCTACGACTTACAAGAGACCCAGTACTTC. Its protein product is CASSYDLQETQYF.

The chain uses TRBV4-1 and TRBJ2-1; 8 bases agree with TRBD2. Germline V gene data show CDR1 as MGHRA and CDR2 as YSYEKL. V lost 4 bases to trimming and J lost 6 bases; unmatched junction nucleotides: 8. The length of the CDR3 is 15 residues. This CDR3 is CASSPMGLVVNEQFF. The CDR3 DNA reads as TGCGCCAGCAGCCCTATGGGACTAGTCGTCAATGAGCAGTTCTTC.

V usage is TRBV7-2 and J usage is TRBJ2-3; 8 bases match TRBD2. The CDR3 loop spans 18 amino acids. Trimming took 5 bases from V and 0 from J; bases not matched to a gene: 13. CDR1 and CDR2 from the germline V gene are SGHTA and FQGNSA. In DNA form, the CDR3 reads TGTGCCAGCAGCGGAGAACGACTAGCGCCGACTAGCACAGATACGCAGTATTTT. Protein product: CASSGERLAPTSTDTQYF.

This clone has only one observation. The chain combines TRBV6-2 or TRBV6-3 with TRBJ1-3; unclear D gene. There are 15 residues in the CDR3. Trimming took 2 bases from V and 0 from J, leaving 8 bases between them. Germline CDR1 MNHEY, CDR2 SVGEGT. Written as DNA, the CDR3 is TGTGCCAGCAGTTACGGCGGTTTCTCTGGAAACACCATATATTTT. Its protein is CASSYGGFSGNTIYF.

The V and J genes are TRBV11-3 and TRBJ2-7, with TRBD1 matching over 9 bases. CDR1 and CDR2 (germline): SGHNT, YENEEA. This CDR3 region has 15 residues. V was clipped by 4 bases and J by 5 bases; unmatched bases: 9. In DNA form, the CDR3 reads TGTGCCAGCAGCTCCCCCGGGACAGGGCACGACGAGCAGTACTTC. The encoded protein is CASSSPGTGHDEQYF.

V usage is TRBV18 and J usage is TRBJ1-2; TRBD1 is a possible D gene (6 bases). Between the trimmed V and J ends, which lost 3 bases and 0 bases, there was a span of 14 bases. This CDR3 contains 16 residues. Germline V gene lookup returns CDR1 KGHSH and CDR2 LQKENI. CDR3 nucleotides: TGTGCCAGCTCACCCATAGGACAGCTTTCTAACTATGGCTACACCTTC. Translated, it gives CASSPIGQLSNYGYTF.

This clone appeared once. The DNA of the CDR3 is TGCGCCAGCAGCCAAGGGAGGGCCCGGGGGACAGGGAATGAAAAACTGTTTTTT. It encodes CASSQGRARGTGNEKLFF. The V and J genes are TRBV4-1 and TRBJ1-4; 9 bases align to TRBD1. The CDR3 length is 18 residues. J gave up 5 bases and V 1 base, and 11 bases lay outside the gene matches. Germline CDR1 MGHRA, CDR2 YSYEKL.